Described below is a single T cell receptor (beta chain) sequence and its context. Its target is unknown. TCRdb itself ran the 5' RACE reads through MiXCR, one entry per CDR3 protein. Of about 290,000 distinct CDR3 sequences in the sample, roughly 15% were seen once. The data are from a study of T-cell memory formation after mild COVID-19. Study details: TCR clusters were mostly donor specific. Whole-study findings and limits: SARS-CoV-2 specificity was not confirmed for second-wave clones peaking on day 37. Memory cells collected pre-infection included some clones that later responded, suggesting cross-reactive memory joined.

Germline V CDR1 and CDR2: KGHDR, SFDVKD. CDR3 length equals 14 residues. Trimming removed 0 bases from V and 3 bases from J, with 7 bases in between. The chain joins TRBV24-1 to TRBJ1-1, with no clear D. Material for sequencing was PBMCs or a T cell subset sorted from them (not recorded which). The sequence derives from a man between 18 and 35 years old who had mild COVID-19 (a few samples of this study predate the infection). Cell type and time point are not known. The CDR3 sequence: CATSDLLVYTEAFF. The CDR3 DNA follows: TGTGCCACCAGTGATTTGCTGGTGTACACTGAAGCTTTCTTT.